The table lists the clone carrying this T cell receptor beta chain with a count of one. Its antigen remains unknown. The table came from immunoSEQ multiplex PCR; TCRdb's copy has only in-frame clones and leaves some out. The sample holds about 46,000 clones, 85% to 90% seen once. The source of the sample is a study of T cell responses to AZD1222 COVID-19 vaccine. Study-level findings and limits: Spike-specific TCRs gained breadth and depth after people received two AZD1222 doses. Clonal diversity was possibly underestimated, and white British individuals and females predominated among donors. At 160-218 and 743-854, vaccine-associated CD4 TCRs were dominant, and they spanned spike. The number of AZD1222 recipients seropositive at baseline was only five to seven.

The CDR3 is 13 amino acids. Germline V gives CDR1 SNHLY, CDR2 FYNNEI. Trimming left V 8 bases short and J 10 bases short, with 20 bases between. The sequencing used peripheral blood, collected 28 days after the second AZD1222 dose. The chain links TRBV2 to TRBJ1-1; possibly TRBD1 for D (5 bases). The clonotype originates from an adult who received the AZD1222 COVID-19 vaccine. The CDR3 here is CASVRGLTLRAFF. For the CDR3, the DNA is TGTGCCAGCGTGCGGGGCCTTACCCTACGAGCTTTCTTT.